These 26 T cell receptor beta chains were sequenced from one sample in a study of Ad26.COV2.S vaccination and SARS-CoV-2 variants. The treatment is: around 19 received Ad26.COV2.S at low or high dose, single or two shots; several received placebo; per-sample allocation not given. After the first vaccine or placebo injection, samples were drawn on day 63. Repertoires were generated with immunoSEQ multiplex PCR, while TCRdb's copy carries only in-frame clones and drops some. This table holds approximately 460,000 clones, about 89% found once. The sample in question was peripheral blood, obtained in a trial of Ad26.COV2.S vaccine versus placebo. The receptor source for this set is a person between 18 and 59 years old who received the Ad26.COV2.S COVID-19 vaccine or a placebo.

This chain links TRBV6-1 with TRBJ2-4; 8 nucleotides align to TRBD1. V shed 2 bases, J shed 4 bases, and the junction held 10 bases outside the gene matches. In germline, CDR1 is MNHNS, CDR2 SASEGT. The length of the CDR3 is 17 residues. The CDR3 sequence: CASSELITGGPKNIQYF. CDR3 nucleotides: TGTGCCAGCAGTGAATTGATCACAGGGGGTCCAAAAAACATTCAGTACTTC.

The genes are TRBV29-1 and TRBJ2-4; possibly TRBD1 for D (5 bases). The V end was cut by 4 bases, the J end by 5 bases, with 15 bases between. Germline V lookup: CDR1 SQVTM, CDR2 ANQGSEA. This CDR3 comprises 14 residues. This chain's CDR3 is CSVALVGAENIQYF. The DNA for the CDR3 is TGCAGCGTTGCTCTGGTAGGGGCAGAAAACATTCAGTACTTC. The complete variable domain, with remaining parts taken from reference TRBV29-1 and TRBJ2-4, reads SAVISQKPSRDICQRGTSLTIQCQVDSQVTMMFWYRQQPGQSLTLIATANQGSEATYESGFVIDKFPISRPNLTFSTLTVSNMSPEDSSIYLCSVALVGAENIQYFGAGTRLSVL.

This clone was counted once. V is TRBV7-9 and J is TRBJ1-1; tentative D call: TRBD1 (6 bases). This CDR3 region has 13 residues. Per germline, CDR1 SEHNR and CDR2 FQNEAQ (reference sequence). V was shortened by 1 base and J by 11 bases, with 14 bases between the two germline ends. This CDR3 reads CASSLGARGGAFF. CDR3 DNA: TGTGCCAGCAGCTTAGGGGCCAGGGGTGGGGCTTTCTTT. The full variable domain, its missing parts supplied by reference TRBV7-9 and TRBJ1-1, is DTGVSQNPRHKITKRGQNVTFRCDPISEHNRLYWYRQTLGQGPEFLTYFQNEAQLEKSRLLSDRFSAERPKGSFSTLEIQRTEQGDSAMYLCASSLGARGGAFFGQGTRLTVV.

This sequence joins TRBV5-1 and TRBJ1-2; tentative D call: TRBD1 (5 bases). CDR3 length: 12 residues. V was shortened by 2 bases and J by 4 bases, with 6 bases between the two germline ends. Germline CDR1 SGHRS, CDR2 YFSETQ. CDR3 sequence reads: CASSFQGYGYTF. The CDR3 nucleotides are TGCGCCAGCAGCTTCCAGGGCTATGGCTACACCTTC.

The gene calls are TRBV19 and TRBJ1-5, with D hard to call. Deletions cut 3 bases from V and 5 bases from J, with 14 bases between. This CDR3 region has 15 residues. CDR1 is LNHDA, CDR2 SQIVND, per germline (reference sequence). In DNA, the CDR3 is TGTGCCAGTAGTATCGGCAGAGGGAGGGATCAGCCCCAGCATTTT. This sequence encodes CASSIGRGRDQPQHF.

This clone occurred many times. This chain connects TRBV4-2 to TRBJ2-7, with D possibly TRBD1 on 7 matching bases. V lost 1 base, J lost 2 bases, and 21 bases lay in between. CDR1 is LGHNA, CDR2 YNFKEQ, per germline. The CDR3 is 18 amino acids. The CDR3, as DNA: TGTGCCAGCAGCCAAGTGGCCCCGACAGGGAGGATTGCCTACGAGCAGTACTTC. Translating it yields CASSQVAPTGRIAYEQYF.

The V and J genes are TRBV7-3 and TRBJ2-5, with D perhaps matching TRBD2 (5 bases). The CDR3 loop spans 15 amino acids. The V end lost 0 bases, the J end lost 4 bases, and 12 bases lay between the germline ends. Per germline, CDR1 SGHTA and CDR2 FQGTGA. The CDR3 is CASSLTPAGAETQYF. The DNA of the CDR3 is TGTGCCAGCAGCTTAACCCCGGCGGGTGCAGAGACCCAGTACTTC.

This CDR3 is CAIDPGQGNNYGYTF. For the CDR3, the DNA is TGTGCCATCGACCCTGGACAGGGCAATAACTATGGCTACACCTTC. V is TRBV10-3 and J is TRBJ1-2; 8 positions agree with TRBD1. The germline V gene encodes CDR1 ENHRY and CDR2 SYGVKD. The CDR3 runs 15 residues. Germline trimming cut 8 bases from V and 1 base from J; bases unmatched to any gene: 9.

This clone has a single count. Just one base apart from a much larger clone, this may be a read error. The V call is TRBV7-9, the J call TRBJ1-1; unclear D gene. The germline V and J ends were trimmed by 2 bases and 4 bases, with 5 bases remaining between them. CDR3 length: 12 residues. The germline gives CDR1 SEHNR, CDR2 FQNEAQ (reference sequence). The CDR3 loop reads CASSLKGTEAFF. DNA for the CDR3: TGTGCCAGCAGCTTAAAAGGCACTGAAGCTTTCTTT.

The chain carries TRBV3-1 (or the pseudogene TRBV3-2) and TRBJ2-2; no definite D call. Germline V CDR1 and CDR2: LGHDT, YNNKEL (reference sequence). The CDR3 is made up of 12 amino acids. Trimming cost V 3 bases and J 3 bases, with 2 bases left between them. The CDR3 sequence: CASSHDTGELFF. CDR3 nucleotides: TGTGCCAGCAGCCATGACACCGGGGAGCTGTTTTTT.

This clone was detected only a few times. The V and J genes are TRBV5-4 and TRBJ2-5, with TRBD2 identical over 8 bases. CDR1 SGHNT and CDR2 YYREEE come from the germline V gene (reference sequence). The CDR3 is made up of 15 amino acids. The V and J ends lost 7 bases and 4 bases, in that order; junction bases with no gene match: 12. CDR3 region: CASGRDLAGGETQYF. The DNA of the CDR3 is TGTGCCAGCGGCCGAGATTTGGCGGGGGGAGAGACCCAGTACTTC.

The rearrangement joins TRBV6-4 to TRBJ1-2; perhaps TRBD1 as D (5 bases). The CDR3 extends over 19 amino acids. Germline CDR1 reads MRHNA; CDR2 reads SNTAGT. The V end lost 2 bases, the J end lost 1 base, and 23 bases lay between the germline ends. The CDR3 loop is CASSDVTRGRPGFNYGYTF. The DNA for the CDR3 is TGTGCCAGCAGTGACGTAACTCGGGGACGTCCCGGATTTAACTATGGCTACACCTTC.

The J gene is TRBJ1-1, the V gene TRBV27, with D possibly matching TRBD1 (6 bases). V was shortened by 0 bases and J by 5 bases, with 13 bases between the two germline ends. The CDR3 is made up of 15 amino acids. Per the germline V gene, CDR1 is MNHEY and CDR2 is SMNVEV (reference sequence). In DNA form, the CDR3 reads TGTGCCAGCAGTTTATCTATGGGGGCGAGGACTGAAGCTTTCTTT. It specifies CASSLSMGARTEAFF.

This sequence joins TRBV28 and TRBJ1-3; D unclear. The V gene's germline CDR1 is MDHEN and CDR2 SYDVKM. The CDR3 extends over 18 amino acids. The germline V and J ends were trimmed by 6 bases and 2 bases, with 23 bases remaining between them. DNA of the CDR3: TGTGCCAGCAGCCAAACCCCCCTCCGGAAGAAGACTGGAAACACCATATATTTT. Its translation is CASSQTPLRKKTGNTIYF.

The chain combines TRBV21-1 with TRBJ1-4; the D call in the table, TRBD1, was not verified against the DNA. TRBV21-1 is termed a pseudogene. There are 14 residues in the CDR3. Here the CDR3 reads CASSKTGDNEKLFF. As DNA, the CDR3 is TGTGCCAGCAGCAAGACAGGGGATAATGAAAAACTGTTTTTT.

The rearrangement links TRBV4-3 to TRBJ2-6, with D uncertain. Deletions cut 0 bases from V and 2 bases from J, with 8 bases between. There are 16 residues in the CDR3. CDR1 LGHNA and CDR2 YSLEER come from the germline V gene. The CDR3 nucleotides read TGCGCCAGCAGCCAAGATTATGTCCCTGGGGCCAACGTCCTGACTTTC. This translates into CASSQDYVPGANVLTF.

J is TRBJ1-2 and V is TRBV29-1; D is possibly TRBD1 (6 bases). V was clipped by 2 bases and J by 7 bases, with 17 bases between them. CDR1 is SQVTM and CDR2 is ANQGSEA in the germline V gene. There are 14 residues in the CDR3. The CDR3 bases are TGCAGCGTTGAAAATTACTACAGGGTTGGTGGCTACACCTTC. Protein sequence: CSVENYYRVGGYTF. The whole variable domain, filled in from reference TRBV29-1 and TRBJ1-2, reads SAVISQKPSRDICQRGTSLTIQCQVDSQVTMMFWYRQQPGQSLTLIATANQGSEATYESGFVIDKFPISRPNLTFSTLTVSNMSPEDSSIYLCSVENYYRVGGYTFGSGTRLTVV.

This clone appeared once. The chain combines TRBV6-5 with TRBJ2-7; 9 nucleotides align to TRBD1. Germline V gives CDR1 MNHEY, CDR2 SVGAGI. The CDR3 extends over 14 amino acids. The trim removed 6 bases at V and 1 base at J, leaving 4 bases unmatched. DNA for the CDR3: TGTGCCAGCAGATACGGACAGGGGTCCTACGAGCAGTACTTC. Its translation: CASRYGQGSYEQYF.

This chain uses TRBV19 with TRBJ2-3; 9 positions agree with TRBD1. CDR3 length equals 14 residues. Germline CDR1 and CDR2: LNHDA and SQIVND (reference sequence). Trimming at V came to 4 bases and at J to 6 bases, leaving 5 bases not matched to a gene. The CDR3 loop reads CASSSGQGSDTQYF. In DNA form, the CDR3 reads TGTGCCAGTAGTAGCGGACAGGGGTCGGATACGCAGTATTTT.

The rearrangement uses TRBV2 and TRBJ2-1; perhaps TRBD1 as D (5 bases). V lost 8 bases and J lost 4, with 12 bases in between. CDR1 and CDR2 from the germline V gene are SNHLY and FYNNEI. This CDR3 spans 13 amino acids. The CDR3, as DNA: TGTGCCAGCGGGGCAGAAACTTACAATGAGCAGTTCTTC. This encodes CASGAETYNEQFF.

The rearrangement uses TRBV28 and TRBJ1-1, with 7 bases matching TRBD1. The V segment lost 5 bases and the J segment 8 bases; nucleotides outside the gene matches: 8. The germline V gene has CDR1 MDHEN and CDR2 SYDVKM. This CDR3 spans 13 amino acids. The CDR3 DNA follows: TGTGCCAGCAGTGGAACCGGGACAGCCGAAGCTTTCTTT. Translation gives CASSGTGTAEAFF.

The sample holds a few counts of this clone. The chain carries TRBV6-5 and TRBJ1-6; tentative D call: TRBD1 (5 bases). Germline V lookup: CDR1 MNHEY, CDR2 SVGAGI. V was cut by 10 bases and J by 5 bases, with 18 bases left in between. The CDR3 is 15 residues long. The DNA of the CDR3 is TGTGCCACCCGAGGACTTGGGGGGGATAATTCACCCCTCCACTTT. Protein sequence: CATRGLGGDNSPLHF.

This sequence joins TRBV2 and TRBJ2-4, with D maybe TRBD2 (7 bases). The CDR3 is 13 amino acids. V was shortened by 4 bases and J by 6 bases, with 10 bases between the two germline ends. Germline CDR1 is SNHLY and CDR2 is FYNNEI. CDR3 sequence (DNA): TGTGCCAGCAGTGTGGGGGGGGCAAACATTCAGTACTTC. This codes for CASSVGGANIQYF.

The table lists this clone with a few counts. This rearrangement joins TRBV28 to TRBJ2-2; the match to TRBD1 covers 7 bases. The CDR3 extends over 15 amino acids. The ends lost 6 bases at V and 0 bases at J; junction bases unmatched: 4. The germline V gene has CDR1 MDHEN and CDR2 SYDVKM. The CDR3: CASRVTGANTGELFF. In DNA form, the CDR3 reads TGTGCCAGCAGAGTAACAGGGGCGAACACCGGGGAGCTGTTTTTT.

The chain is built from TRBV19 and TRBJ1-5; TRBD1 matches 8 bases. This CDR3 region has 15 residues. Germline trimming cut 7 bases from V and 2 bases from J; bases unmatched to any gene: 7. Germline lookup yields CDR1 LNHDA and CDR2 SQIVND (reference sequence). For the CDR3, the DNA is TGTGCCAGTACCCCGACAGGGGCGGGCAATCAGCCCCAGCATTTT. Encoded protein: CASTPTGAGNQPQHF.

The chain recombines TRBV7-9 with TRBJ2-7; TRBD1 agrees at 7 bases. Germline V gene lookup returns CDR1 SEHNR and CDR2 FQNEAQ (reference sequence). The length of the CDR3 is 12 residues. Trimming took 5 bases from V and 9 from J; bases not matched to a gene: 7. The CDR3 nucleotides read TGTGCCAGCAGCGCACGACAGGGTGTGCAGTACTTC. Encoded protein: CASSARQGVQYF.